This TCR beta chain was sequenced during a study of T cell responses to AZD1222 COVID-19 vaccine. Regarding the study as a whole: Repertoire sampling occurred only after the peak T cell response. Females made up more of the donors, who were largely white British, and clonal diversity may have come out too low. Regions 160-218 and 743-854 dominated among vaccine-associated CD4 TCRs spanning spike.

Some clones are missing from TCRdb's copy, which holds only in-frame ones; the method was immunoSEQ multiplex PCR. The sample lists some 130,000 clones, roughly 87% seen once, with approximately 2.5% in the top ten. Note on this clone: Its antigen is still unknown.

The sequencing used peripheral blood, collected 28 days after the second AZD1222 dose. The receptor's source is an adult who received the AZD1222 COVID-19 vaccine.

In DNA, the CDR3 is TGTGCCAGCAGGAAACAGGGGGCGCCCCGCAATCAGCCCCAGCATTTT. Its protein is CASRKQGAPRNQPQHF. This chain links TRBV27 with TRBJ1-5; 9 bases agree with TRBD1. The junction had 8 bases not matched to a gene; V was cut back by 6 bases and J by 2 bases. Germline loops: CDR1 MNHEY, CDR2 SMNVEV (reference sequence). CDR3 size: 16 residues.